This T cell receptor beta chain appears in the sequencing data of a study of control samples from healthy donors and cancer patients. After removal of 4 bases from V and 0 bases from J, the junction contained 2 bases not matched to a gene. The germline gives CDR1 SEHNR, CDR2 FQNEAQ (reference sequence). The CDR3 contains 16 residues. Assay: immunoSEQ multiplex PCR; the TCRdb copy retains only in-frame clones and omits some. The sample records some 130,000 clones, 80% to 95% being singletons. The receptor's source is a man between 18 and 35 years old in good health. The material sequenced was blood. The gene calls are TRBV7-9 and TRBJ2-1, with 11 bases lining up with TRBD2. The CDR3 spells CASSSGTSGSYNEQFF. Written as DNA, the CDR3 is TGTGCCAGCAGCTCAGGGACTAGCGGCTCCTACAATGAGCAGTTCTTC.